These T cell receptor beta chains were read from a single sample in a study of regulatory T cells in long-lasting Graves disease. TCRdb processed the multiplex PCR reads anew with MiXCR; each CDR3 protein has one entry. The sample lists about 440,000 distinct CDR3 sequences; about 15% were seen once. The data were also submitted as part of a second study, on T cells in Graves' hyperthyroidism and ophthalmopathy.

Sequencing used peripheral blood mononuclear cells (PBMCs), obtained at new diagnosis, from a patient treated with antithyroid drugs. These receptors were obtained from a woman aged 25-40 years with Graves disease. Both conserved end residues are part of each CDR3. The D gene is left open where the match is weak. Some rows mark clone size as missing; the rest say once, few, many or name a class of expanded clone.

NA,TRBJ2-2,TRBD1,TRBV5-1,16,TGCGCCAGCAGCCCGCGACAGGGGCCCCACACCGGGGAGCTGTTTTTT,CASSPRQGPHTGELFF
few,TRBJ1-6,NA,TRBV12-3/TRBV12-4,16,TGTGCCAGCCGAGACAGGAACTTCACCTATAATTCACCCCTCCACTTT,CASRDRNFTYNSPLHF
few,TRBJ2-3,TRBD2,TRBV4-2,15,TGTGCCAGCAGCCAAGCCGCACTAGCGGCAGATACGCAGTATTTT,CASSQAALAADTQYF
NA,TRBJ2-1,NA,TRBV10-3,13,TGTGCCAGCAGTTACTACCAACTGGGAGAGCAGTTCTTC,CASSYYQLGEQFF
many,TRBJ2-1,NA,TRBV18,15,TGTGCCAGCTCAGCGGGACAGTCGCTTGGCAATGAGCAGTTCTTC,CASSAGQSLGNEQFF
once,TRBJ2-7,TRBD2,TRBV10-2,15,TGCGCCAGCAGACTCACGACTAGCGGCGGGGGCGAGCAGTACTTC,CASRLTTSGGGEQYF
NA,TRBJ2-7,NA,TRBV4-1,13,TGCGCCAGCAGCCAAGTCTCTTTTTACGAGCAGTACTTC,CASSQVSFYEQYF
few,TRBJ2-3,NA,TRBV5-1,14,TGCGCCAGCAGCTTGGGACACCGCGGAGATACGCAGTATTTT,CASSLGHRGDTQYF
few,TRBJ2-5,NA,TRBV7-9,14,TGTGCCAGCAACCCGGGGAGATCACAAGAGACCCAGTACTTC,CASNPGRSQETQYF
many,TRBJ2-1,TRBD2,TRBV2,14,TGTGCCAGCAGTGGTAGCGGGAGATTAGATGAGCAGTTCTTC,CASSGSGRLDEQFF
NA,TRBJ2-2,TRBD2,TRBV30,20,TGTGCCTCTTACCAACCCTTGACTAGCGGGAGATCGTCCGACACCGGGGAGCTGTTTTTT,CASYQPLTSGRSSDTGELFF
many,TRBJ2-1,NA,TRBV10-3,13,TGTGCCATCAGTGAGGAGTTTGGCAATGAGCAGTTCTTC,CAISEEFGNEQFF
few,TRBJ1-1,NA,TRBV19,16,TGTGCCAGTGGTACGACCGGGGTGACTATGAACACTGAAGCTTTCTTT,CASGTTGVTMNTEAFF
NA,TRBJ1-5,NA,TRBV10-2,13,TGCGCCAGCACCCACCAGGGTAAACAGCCCCAGCATTTT,CASTHQGKQPQHF
many,TRBJ2-1,TRBD1,TRBV28,16,TGTGCCAGCAGTGACGGGACAGGGAAATTCGGCAATGAGCAGTTCTTC,CASSDGTGKFGNEQFF
NA,TRBJ2-6,NA,TRBV12-3/TRBV12-4,15,TGTGCCAGCAGTTTAGAAGCCTCTGGGGCCAACGTCCTGACTTTC,CASSLEASGANVLTF
NA,TRBJ2-3,NA,TRBV10-3,13,TGTGCCATCATGGTCAGTCCTGCGGATACGCAGTATTTT,CAIMVSPADTQYF
NA,TRBJ1-2,NA,TRBV12-3/TRBV12-4,15,TGTGCCAGCAGTTACTCCCAGGGGACTAACTATGGCTACACCTTC,CASSYSQGTNYGYTF
NA,TRBJ2-1,TRBD2,TRBV5-4,14,TGTGCCAGCAGCCAGGGACTCGGGCGGGGGGAGCAGTTCTTC,CASSQGLGRGEQFF
once,TRBJ2-7,NA,TRBV4-1,15,TGCGCCAGCAGCCCGGGGGACTCCCCGTCCTACGAGCAGTACTTC,CASSPGDSPSYEQYF
many,TRBJ1-4,NA,TRBV30,12,TGTGCCGGGTCTCCCGGGACAGAAAAACTGTTTTTT,CAGSPGTEKLFF
many,TRBJ2-3,TRBD2,TRBV2,13,TGTGCCAGCAGTCTAGCGGGAATGGATACGCAGTATTTT,CASSLAGMDTQYF
many,TRBJ2-2,TRBD1,TRBV7-3,15,TGTGCCAGCAGCCCCGGGACAGGGATTTCCGGGGAGCTGTTTTTT,CASSPGTGISGELFF
NA,TRBJ1-1,TRBD1,TRBV14,18,TGTGCCAGCAGCCAAGACCTTGACAGGGGGCCGACGAACACTGAAGCTTTCTTT,CASSQDLDRGPTNTEAFF
NA,TRBJ2-1,TRBD2,TRBV9,15,TGTGCCAGCAGCGTTAGCGGGATTTACTACAATGAGCAGTTCTTC,CASSVSGIYYNEQFF
NA,TRBJ2-1,TRBD1,TRBV6-2/TRBV6-3,15,TGTGCCAGCGTAGCAAGGGGGCCTGGGAGCAATGAGCAGTTCTTC,CASVARGPGSNEQFF
few,TRBJ1-4,NA,TRBV7-9,15,TGTGCCAGCAGCTCTCGGGGGGGCACTAATGAAAAACTGTTTTTT,CASSSRGGTNEKLFF
NA,TRBJ2-3,NA,TRBV29-1,12,TGCAGCGTTGGGGCGGTCACAGATACGCAGTATTTT,CSVGAVTDTQYF
many,TRBJ2-7,TRBD1,TRBV28,14,TGTGCCAGCAGTGCAGGGGGAAGCTCCTACGAGCAGTACTTC,CASSAGGSSYEQYF
few,TRBJ2-3,NA,TRBV28,17,TGTGCCAGCAGCAGGATTTCAGCGATAACTAGCACAGATACGCAGTATTTT,CASSRISAITSTDTQYF